This T cell receptor beta chain was captured by sequencing in a study of shared clonotypes between healthy human individuals. Study overall: Those who served as donors were a couple of women and three men between the ages of 18 and 49. Study results and caveats: Only blood was sampled, and tissue TCR repertoires likely differ from blood ones. Between a handful of donors, naive CD4 clonotypes were shared at a level of about 5%.

The assay was run at deep level. Profiling relied on immunoSEQ multiplex PCR, and the TCRdb table lists in-frame clones only, not all of them. Among 1,400,000 or so clones, 98% were seen once, and the ten largest hold approximately 0.4%. On this clone: Its specificity is not known.

The specimen was naive CD4+ T cells sorted from blood. Subset here: CD45RA+ positively selected. The receptor comes from a young man in good health.

The CDR3 nucleotides are TGTGCCAGCACCGGGACGGACAGGGGGCAAGATACGCAGTATTTT. Its protein is CASTGTDRGQDTQYF. The gene calls are TRBV2 and TRBJ2-3; 11 bases are shared with TRBD1. CDR1 and CDR2 from the germline V gene are SNHLY and FYNNEI. Losses at the gene ends were 7 bases for V and 5 bases for J; bases not matched to a gene: 8. CDR3 length: 15 amino acids.